The sequence of this TCR beta chain was determined in a study of beta chain features in type 1 diabetes. Across the whole study: Healthy donors, compared against patients, showed similar age, gender and cell yields. Overall study findings and caveats: Moderately but significantly shorter TCRB CDR3s were found in Type 1 diabetes patients in all four CD4+ subsets. Cells expressing TCR highly could be over-represented by cDNA sequencing.

Isolation of CD4+ naive, central memory, regulatory and stem cell-like memory cells was achieved by sorting via CD45RO/CCR7/CD25/CD127/CD95/CD27. Germline V gene lookup returns CDR1 LNHNV and CDR2 YYDKDF (reference sequence). This CDR3 has 13 residues. The ends were cut back, 3 bases at V and 6 bases at J, with 8 bases in the middle. On this clone: Antigen: not known.

Sequenced material consisted of expressed TCRB transcripts (all of the isolated RNA was reverse transcribed). This table comes from immunoSEQ multiplex PCR, and its TCRdb copy is limited to in-frame clones, with some not included. This table holds 900,000 or so clones, 15% to 20% found once. The receptor was derived from a woman younger than 30 in good health. The chain joins TRBV15 to TRBJ1-4, with a tentative D call TRBD1 (6 bases). Sample: naive CD4+ T cells from blood. The CDR3 DNA sequence: TGTGCCACCAGCAGGGACAGTCATGAAAAACTGTTTTTT. It specifies CATSRDSHEKLFF.